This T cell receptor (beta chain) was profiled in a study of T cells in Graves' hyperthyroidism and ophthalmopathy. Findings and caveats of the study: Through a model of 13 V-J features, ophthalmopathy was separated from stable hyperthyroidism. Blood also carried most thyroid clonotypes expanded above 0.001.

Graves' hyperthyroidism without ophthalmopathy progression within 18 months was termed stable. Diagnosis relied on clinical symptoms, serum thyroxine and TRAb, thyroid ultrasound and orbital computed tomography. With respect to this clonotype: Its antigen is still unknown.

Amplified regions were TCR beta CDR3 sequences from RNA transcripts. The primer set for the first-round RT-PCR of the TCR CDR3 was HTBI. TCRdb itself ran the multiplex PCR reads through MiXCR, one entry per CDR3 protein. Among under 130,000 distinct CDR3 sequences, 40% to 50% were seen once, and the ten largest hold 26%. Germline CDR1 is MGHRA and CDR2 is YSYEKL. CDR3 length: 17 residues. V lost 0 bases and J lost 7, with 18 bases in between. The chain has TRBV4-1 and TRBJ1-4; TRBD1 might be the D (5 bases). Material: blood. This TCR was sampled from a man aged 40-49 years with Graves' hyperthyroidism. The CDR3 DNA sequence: TGCGCCAGCAGCCAAGACCCCTGGCAGGGTGGTAGTGAAAAACTGTTTTTT. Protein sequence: CASSQDPWQGGSEKLFF.